A selection of T cell receptor beta chains follows, all from one sample in a study of tumor-infiltrating lymphocytes in primary liver carcinoma. MiXCR was run by TCRdb on the multiplex PCR reads, yielding one entry per CDR3 protein. Of under 25,000 distinct CDR3 sequences in the sample, around 77% were seen once. Sequenced sample: liver tumor tissue from sampling region 5. Receptor source: a woman aged 25 to 39 with primary liver carcinoma and hepatitis B virus infection. CDR3s include the opening cysteine and the closing phenylalanine or tryptophan. A D gene is named only where the DNA matches it firmly. Part of the rows lack a size; the others show once, few, many or a class for expanded clones.

size | J | D | V | DNA | CDR3
NA | TRBJ2-2 | TRBD2 | TRBV12-3/TRBV12-4 | TGTGCCAGCAGTCCCTGGGGAGCGGGAGGCCCCCATGAGGAGCTGCTTTTT | CASSPWGAGGPHEELLF
many | TRBJ2-1 | TRBD1 | TRBV9 | TGTGCCAGCAGCGTATCCGGGACAGGGGGTAATGAGCAGTTCTTC | CASSVSGTGGNEQFF
NA | TRBJ1-3 | TRBD1 | TRBV4-2 | TGTGCCAACAGCCGAGGACAGGGGGGAAACACCATATATTTT | CANSRGQGGNTIYF
once | TRBJ2-7 | NA | TRBV11-2 | TGTGCCAGCACCCCTCCGGGGAGATACGAGCACTACTTC | CASTPPGRYEHYF
NA | TRBJ1-5 | NA | TRBV12-3/TRBV12-4 | TGTGCCAGTAATGGGGGGGATGGGCAGTCCCAGCATTTT | CASNGGDGQSQHF
NA | TRBJ2-3 | NA | TRBV20-1 | TGCAGTGCTAGAGGACCGGTTCTTTCTAGCACAGATACGCAGTATTTT | CSARGPVLSSTDTQYF
few | TRBJ1-5 | NA | TRBV28 | TGTGCCACCAGGTGGGGCTCGGATGATCCCCGGCATTTT | CATRWGSDDPRHF
few | TRBJ2-1 | TRBD2 | TRBV6-5 | TGTACCAGCAGTTACGCCGGGACTAGCGGGACCAACGAGCAGTTCTTC | CTSSYAGTSGTNEQFF
NA | TRBJ2-3 | NA | TRBV11-2 | TGTGTCAGTAGCTTAGTGAACTCCGATATGCAGTATTTT | CVSSLVNSDMQYF
NA | TRBJ2-2 | TRBD2 | TRBV4-3 | TGCGCCAGTAGCGTACTAGCGGGAGGGCTCCGTCCGAACACCGGGGAGCTGTTTTTT | CASSVLAGGLRPNTGELFF
NA | TRBJ2-7 | NA | TRBV12-3/TRBV12-4 | TGTTTCAACCTACAATCCGGTACACAGGGTTACGAGCAGTACTTC | CFNLQSGTQGYEQYF
NA | TRBJ2-7 | NA | TRBV11-1 | TGTACCAGCAGCTTAGGATACCACCGCGAGCAGTGCTTT | CTSSLGYHREQCF
NA | TRBJ2-2 | NA | TRBV6-2/TRBV6-3 | TGTGCCAGCTGCTACTCGGAGACCTGGGAGCTGTTTTTT | CASCYSETWELFF
NA | TRBJ2-2 | TRBD2 | TRBV2 | TGTGCCAGCAGGAGGGAACTAGCGGGAAATACTGGGGAGCTGTTTTTT | CASRRELAGNTGELFF
NA | TRBJ1-4 | NA | TRBV11-2 | TGTGCCAGCAGTCCCTATGGGGGAAAACTGTTTTTT | CASSPYGGKLFF
NA | TRBJ2-7 | TRBD2 | TRBV28 | TGTGCCAGCAGTTTTTTGGGACAAGCGGGAGCTGGCGAGCTGTACTTC | CASSFLGQAGAGELYF
NA | TRBJ2-6 | NA | TRBV11-3 | TGTGCCAGCATCCACTTCGGCGGCGGGGGCTCCCACTCTGGTGCCAACGTCCTGACTTTC | CASIHFGGGGSHSGANVLTF
NA | TRBJ1-1 | NA | TRBV10-2 | TGCGCCAGCCGTGGGTCGAAGGCGGGCACTAAAGCTCTCTTT | CASRGSKAGTKALF
NA | TRBJ2-5 | TRBD1 | TRBV6-5 | TGTGCCAGCAGTACCGGCAGGGGGTTGACCCACTACTTC | CASSTGRGLTHYF
few | TRBJ1-1 | TRBD1 | TRBV29-1 | TGCATCGAGACAGGGAGCACTGAAGCTTTCTTT | CIETGSTEAFF
NA | TRBJ2-2 | NA | TRBV11-2 | TGTGCCAGTAGCCCCAATCCCCAATTGAACACCGTGGAGCTGTTTTTT | CASSPNPQLNTVELFF
NA | TRBJ2-3 | TRBD2 | TRBV7-8 | TGTACCAGCAGCTCCGGGGAGGGTATTAGCACAGATAAGCAGTATTTT | CTSSSGEGISTDKQYF
NA | TRBJ2-2 | NA | TRBV6-2/TRBV6-3 | TGTGCCATCTCTGGTTCAGACACCGGGGAGCAGTTTTTT | CAISGSDTGEQFF
NA | TRBJ2-1 | NA | TRBV6-6 | TGTATCAGCACCTCGACCGGCGGATTGAACATTAAGCAGTTCTTC | CISTSTGGLNIKQFF
NA | TRBJ2-5 | TRBD2 | TRBV24-1 | TGTGCCACCAGTGATTTCCAAAGCGGGGCTAAAGAGACCGAGTATTTC | CATSDFQSGAKETEYF
NA | TRBJ2-7 | NA | TRBV4-3 | TGCGCCAGCAGCCAAGCTGTGACCTGGGGTCACATTAGCTTCGAGCAGTACTTC | CASSQAVTWGHISFEQYF
medium-sized | TRBJ2-7 | NA | TRBV28 | TGTGCCAGCAGTCGGCCCCCCTGGGAGCAGTACTTC | CASSRPPWEQYF
NA | TRBJ2-3 | NA | TRBV29-1 | TGCAGCGTTACCCCCGACGCAGATACGCAGTATTTT | CSVTPDADTQYF
NA | TRBJ1-5 | NA | TRBV6-6 | TGTGCCAGCCAGGGAGAGTTCGACAATCAGCCCCAGCATTTT | CASQGEFDNQPQHF
NA | TRBJ2-3 | NA | TRBV21-1 | TGTGCCAGCGGAGTCACCACAGATACACAGTATTTT | CASGVTTDTQYF
many | TRBJ2-7 | NA | TRBV24-1 | TGTGCCACCAGTGATTTTTGGCAGGAGGGGGTAACCTACGAGCAGTACTTC | CATSDFWQEGVTYEQYF
NA | TRBJ2-5 | TRBD2 | TRBV6-6 | TGTGCAAGCAGTTACTTTCGTCCAGGGACTAGCTGGAAGTGGGAGACCCAGTACTTC | CASSYFRPGTSWKWETQYF
NA | TRBJ2-5 | NA | TRBV11-2 | TGCGCCAGCAGCTTAGCGTTAGAGACCCGGTACTTC | CASSLALETRYF
NA | TRBJ2-7 | TRBD2 | TRBV4-3 | TGCGCCAGCAGTCAAGTTGTGACGGGGGGTCACACTAGCTACGAGCAGTACTTC | CASSQVVTGGHTSYEQYF
NA | TRBJ2-2 | NA | TRBV12-3/TRBV12-4 | TGTGCCAGCAAACGGTTGGGGCAGGGCAAGGACGGGGAGCTGTTTTTT | CASKRLGQGKDGELFF
NA | TRBJ2-6 | NA | TRBV5-8 | TGTGCCAGCATCATGACGGGCTTATCTGGGGCCAACGTCCTGACTTTC | CASIMTGLSGANVLTF
once | TRBJ2-7 | NA | TRBV11-1 | TGTGCAAGTAGCTTAGGATATCTCCGCGAGCGGTACTTC | CASSLGYLRERYF
NA | TRBJ2-5 | TRBD1 | TRBV5-4 | TGTGGCAGCAGCTGGGGACAGACTCAAGAGACCCAATACTTC | CGSSWGQTQETQYF
NA | TRBJ2-7 | NA | TRBV4-3 | TGCGCCATCAGCCATGATTCTCCAGGGTCCTACGAGCAGTACTTC | CAISHDSPGSYEQYF
NA | TRBJ2-5 | TRBD2 | TRBV5-4 | TGTGTCAGCAGCTTGTGGACTAGCGGACAGGAGACCCAGTACTTC | CVSSLWTSGQETQYF
medium-sized | TRBJ2-2 | NA | TRBV29-1 | TGCAGCGTTGTGGCATGGGACGGGGAGCTGTTTTTT | CSVVAWDGELFF
once | TRBJ2-3 | NA | TRBV7-8 | TGTGCCAGCAGCCTAGCCCAAACGAGAGGGCCACATGATACGCAGTATTTT | CASSLAQTRGPHDTQYF
many | TRBJ2-1 | NA | TRBV2 | TGTGCCAGCAAACAAGACTCAAATTACAATGAGCAGTTCTTC | CASKQDSNYNEQFF
NA | TRBJ2-7 | NA | TRBV4-3 | TGCGCCAGCAGCCGAGATCTATGGACAGGGCGGGAGCAGCACTTC | CASSRDLWTGREQHF
NA | TRBJ1-1 | NA | TRBV13 | TGTGTTAGCAGGACGGGGGGTGTAAACACTGAAGCTTTCTTT | CVSRTGGVNTEAFF
NA | TRBJ2-7 | TRBD2 | TRBV11-2 | TGTGCCAACAGCTCCGTCATGGGACTAGCGGGCGCGATCATCCACGAGCAGTACTTC | CANSSVMGLAGAIIHEQYF
many | TRBJ2-7 | NA | TRBV30 | TGTGCCTGGATCAGGGCGGGGCCCCCCTACGAGCAGTACTTC | CAWIRAGPPYEQYF
NA | TRBJ2-5 | NA | TRBV6-5 | TGTGCCAGCAGTACCGACAGTTTGCTGACCCAGTACTTC | CASSTDSLLTQYF
NA | TRBJ2-1 | NA | TRBV21-1 | TGTGCTAGCAGCAGAGCTAGGGCTGAGCAGTTCTTC | CASSRARAEQFF
few | TRBJ2-7 | NA | TRBV4-2 | TGTGCCAGCAGCCAGGAACACATAGGACAGAGGGGACCGCGCGAGCACTACTTC | CASSQEHIGQRGPREHYF
NA | TRBJ2-7 | TRBD2 | TRBV30 | TGTGACTGGAGGGGACTAGCGGTGAAGTCCTACGAGCAGTACTTC | CDWRGLAVKSYEQYF
NA | TRBJ2-2 | NA | TRBV11-1 | TGTGCCAGCAGCAGGGTTATGGCAGGAGTGGCCGGGGAGCTGTTCTTT | CASSRVMAGVAGELFF
NA | TRBJ2-3 | NA | TRBV12-3/TRBV12-4 | TGTGTCAGCAGTTATCCCCCTCCTAGCACAGGTACGCAGTATTTT | CVSSYPPPSTGTQYF
NA | TRBJ2-3 | NA | TRBV5-4 | TGTGCCAGCAGCGTAGACGGACACCCTCCATCCACGAATACGCAGTATTTT | CASSVDGHPPSTNTQYF
few | TRBJ1-5 | NA | TRBV5-4 | TGTGCCAGCAGCTTGGATGGGGGTACAGTCAATCAGCCCCAACATTTT | CASSLDGGTVNQPQHF
NA | TRBJ2-3 | NA | TRBV7-9 | TGTGCCATCAGTTCGGCGCGAGGGGTTAGCACAGATACGCAGTATTTT | CAISSARGVSTDTQYF
NA | TRBJ1-6 | NA | TRBV11-1 | TGTGTCAGCAACTTTAAGTGGAGCTATAAGTCTCCCCTCCACTTT | CVSNFKWSYKSPLHF